This T cell receptor beta chain was found in a study of shared clonotypes between healthy human individuals. Germline V lookup: CDR1 SGHDT, CDR2 YYEEEE. Trimming took 0 bases from V and 1 from J, leaving 10 bases between them. The CDR3 totals 15 residues. Only in-frame clones appear in the TCRdb table, and some are missing; sequencing was by immunoSEQ multiplex PCR. The data show roughly 2,500,000 clones, 80% to 95% seen once. Broader study findings: Clonotypes that were shared across a few donors made up around 5% of naive CD4 clonotypes.

Regarding this clone: Its matching antigen is unknown.

This sequence joins TRBV5-6 and TRBJ1-1; D gene ambiguous. The origin of this receptor is a young man in good health. Some clones in this sample may be carry-over from other donors' samples. Specimen: naive CD4+ T cells from PBMCs. Subset: CD45RA+ positively selected. CDR3: CASSLGWAANTEAFF. CDR3 coding DNA: TGTGCCAGCAGCTTGGGTTGGGCAGCGAACACTGAAGCTTTCTTT. Using reference TRBV5-6 and TRBJ1-1 for the parts outside the CDR3, the full variable domain is DAGVTQSPTHLIKTRGQQVTLRCSPKSGHDTVSWYQQALGQGPQFIFQYYEEEERQRGNFPDRFSGHQFPNYSSELNVNALLLGDSALYLCASSLGWAANTEAFFGQGTRLTVV.